This T cell receptor (beta chain) was captured by sequencing in a study of control samples from healthy donors and cancer patients. TCRdb's copy holds only in-frame clones and misses some; the assay was immunoSEQ multiplex PCR. The sample carries 95,000 to 150,000 clones, roughly 91% recorded once. Trimming removed 2 bases at V and 4 bases at J, with 7 bases between. The CDR3 sequence is 12 residues long. Germline V gene data show CDR1 as GTSNPN and CDR2 as SVGIG (reference sequence). The sequencing input was blood. The V call is TRBV30, the J call TRBJ2-3, with TRBD1 as a possible D gene (6 bases). The receptor was derived from a man aged 35-49 years in good health. CDR3 sequence (DNA): TGTGCCTGGAGTCGACAGGCAGATACGCAGTATTTT. It encodes CAWSRQADTQYF.